This T cell receptor beta chain is from a study of blood T cell repertoires in COVID-19 (TCRdb year 2020). Some background on the complete study: Collaborator samples came from the United States, Italy and Spain and covered acute and convalescent phases of COVID-19. The material from the prospective study consisted of cDNA or gDNA derived from T cells, B-cell-depleted T cells, or PBMCs. The dataset comprised deeply sampled blood TCRbeta repertoires from subjects exposed to, actively infected with, or recovered from COVID-19. The repertoires were released in a freely available public database meant as a resource for research on the immune response to SARS-CoV-2. Samples came from the ongoing ImmuneRACE study (first 160 participants) plus 1,254 subjects from 6 global collaborators. A de-identified subject ID, COVID-19 status, age in years and sex were almost always included in the sample metadata. Where available, HLA class I and class II types were obtained from metadata supplied by the sample provider rather than from assay-based typing.

Overall study outcomes, separate from this receptor: The amount of clinical and demographic metadata varied by source and participant and was provided uncurated.

TCRbeta CDR3 regions were amplified from genomic DNA by means of the immunoSEQ Assay, a bias-controlled multiplex PCR. On the authors' methods: Within the assay, amplification of reference gene primers was used to estimate how many nucleated cells each sample contained. To quantify the absolute abundance of each unique TCRbeta CDR3 rearrangement, sequence reads were collapsed and filtered. For each sample, productive Simpson clonality was calculated as the square root of Simpson's diversity index over productive rearrangements. Held by TCRdb, this immuneACCESS table contains in-frame sequences only and omits some clones. Under half of the omission traces to an unresolved V gene where checked; the cause of the rest is unknown. V, J and clone size reflect that table, while D and trimming were determined from the DNA. This sample lists approximately 110,000 clones; 85% were detected once. More than 2% of the sample rests with the top ten.

V was cut back by 4 bases and J by 0 bases, leaving a gap of 19 bases between them. The CDR3 has 18 amino acids, counting the end cysteine and phenylalanine. Only CDR3 DNA is held: 54 bases, read in frame from base 1. CDR1 is given as LGHDT and CDR2 as YNNKEL, both from the germline V gene (reference sequence). Whole blood was collected in K2EDTA tubes by collaborating institutions according to the institutions' own protocols. For TCRbeta analysis, collaborators shipped samples as frozen whole blood, isolated PBMCs, or DNA extracted from either of those sample types. In regard to this clone: The target of this receptor is not known. No quality values exist for individual bases; no much larger clone is one base distant.

The sequence derives from a human donor in a cohort sampled during active COVID-19. The chain was built from TRBV3-1 (or the pseudogene TRBV3-2) and TRBJ1-3, with TRBD1 as a weak D call on 6 bases. Sequenced: peripheral blood. The nucleotide sequence reads TGTGCCAGCAGCCCCAGGGGCAGGGGAATGGGCTCTGGAAACACCATATATTTT. Translated, this is CASSPRGRGMGSGNTIYF.